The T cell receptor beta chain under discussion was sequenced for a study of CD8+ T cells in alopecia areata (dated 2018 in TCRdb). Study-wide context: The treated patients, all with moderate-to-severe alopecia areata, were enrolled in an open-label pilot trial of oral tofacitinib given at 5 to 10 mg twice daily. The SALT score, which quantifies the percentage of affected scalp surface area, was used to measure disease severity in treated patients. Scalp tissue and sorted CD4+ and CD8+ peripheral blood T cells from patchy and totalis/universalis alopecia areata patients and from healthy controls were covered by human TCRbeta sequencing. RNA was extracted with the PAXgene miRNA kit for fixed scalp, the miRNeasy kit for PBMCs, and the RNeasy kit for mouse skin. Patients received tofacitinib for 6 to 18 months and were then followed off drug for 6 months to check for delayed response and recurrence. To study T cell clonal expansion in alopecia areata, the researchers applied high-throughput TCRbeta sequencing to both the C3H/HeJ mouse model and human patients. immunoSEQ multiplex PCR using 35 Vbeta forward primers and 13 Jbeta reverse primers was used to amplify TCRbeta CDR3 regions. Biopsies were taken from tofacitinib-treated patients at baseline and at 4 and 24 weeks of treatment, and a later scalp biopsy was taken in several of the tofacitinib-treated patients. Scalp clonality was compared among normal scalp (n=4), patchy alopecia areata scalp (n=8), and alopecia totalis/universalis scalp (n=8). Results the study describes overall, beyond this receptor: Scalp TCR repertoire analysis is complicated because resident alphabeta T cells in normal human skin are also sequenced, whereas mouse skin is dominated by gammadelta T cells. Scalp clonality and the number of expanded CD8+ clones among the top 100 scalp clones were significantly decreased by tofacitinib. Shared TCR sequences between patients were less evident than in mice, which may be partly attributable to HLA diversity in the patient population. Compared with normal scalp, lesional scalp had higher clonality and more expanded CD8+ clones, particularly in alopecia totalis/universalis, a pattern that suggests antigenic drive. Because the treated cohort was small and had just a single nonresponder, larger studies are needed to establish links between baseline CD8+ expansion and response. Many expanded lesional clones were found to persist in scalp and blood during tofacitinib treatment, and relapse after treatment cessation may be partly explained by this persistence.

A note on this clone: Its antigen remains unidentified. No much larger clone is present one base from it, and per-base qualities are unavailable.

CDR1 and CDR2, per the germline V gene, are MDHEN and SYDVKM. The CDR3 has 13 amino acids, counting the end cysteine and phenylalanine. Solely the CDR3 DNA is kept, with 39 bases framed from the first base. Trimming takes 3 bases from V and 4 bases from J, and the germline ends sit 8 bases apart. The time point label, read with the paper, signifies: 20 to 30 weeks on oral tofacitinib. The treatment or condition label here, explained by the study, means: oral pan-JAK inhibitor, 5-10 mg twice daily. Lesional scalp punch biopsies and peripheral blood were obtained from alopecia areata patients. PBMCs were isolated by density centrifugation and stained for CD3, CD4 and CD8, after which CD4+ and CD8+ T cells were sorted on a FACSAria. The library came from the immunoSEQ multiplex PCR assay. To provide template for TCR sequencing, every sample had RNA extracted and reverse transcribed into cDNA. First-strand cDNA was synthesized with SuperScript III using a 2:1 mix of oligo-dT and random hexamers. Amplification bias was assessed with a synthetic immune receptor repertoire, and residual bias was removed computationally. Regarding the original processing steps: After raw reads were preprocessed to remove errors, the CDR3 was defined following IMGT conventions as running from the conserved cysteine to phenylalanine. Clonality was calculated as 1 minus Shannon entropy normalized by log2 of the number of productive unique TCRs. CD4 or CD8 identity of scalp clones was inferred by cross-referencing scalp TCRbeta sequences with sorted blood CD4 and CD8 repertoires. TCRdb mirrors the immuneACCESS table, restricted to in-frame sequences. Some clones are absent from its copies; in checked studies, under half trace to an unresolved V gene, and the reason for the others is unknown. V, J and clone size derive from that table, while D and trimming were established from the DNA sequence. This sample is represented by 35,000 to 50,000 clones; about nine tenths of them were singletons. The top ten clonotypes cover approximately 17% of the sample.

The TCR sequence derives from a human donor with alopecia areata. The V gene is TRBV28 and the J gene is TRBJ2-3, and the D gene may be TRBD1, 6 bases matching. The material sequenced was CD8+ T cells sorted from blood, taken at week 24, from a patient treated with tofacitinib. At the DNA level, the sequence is TGTGCCAGCAGTTTCCAGGGGTCAGATACGCAGTATTTT. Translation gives CASSFQGSDTQYF. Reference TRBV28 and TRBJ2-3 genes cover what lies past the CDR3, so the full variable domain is DVKVTQSSRYLVKRTGEKVFLECVQDMDHENMFWYRQDPGLGLRLIYFSYDVKMKEKGDIPEGYSVSREKKERFSLILESASTNQTSMYLCASSFQGSDTQYFGPGTRLTVL.